Sequencing of this T cell receptor beta chain was carried out in a study of blood T cell repertoires in COVID-19. Across the whole study: COVID-19 samples, acute and convalescent, were from the United States, Italy and Spain. PBMCs, B-cell-depleted T cells, or T cells provided the cDNA or gDNA that made up the material.

Trimming removed 5 bases from V and 10 bases from J; junction bases left unmatched: 11. Germline lookup yields CDR1 MNHEY and CDR2 SVGAGI. The CDR3 has 14 amino acids. Clones were sequenced by immunoSEQ multiplex PCR, and TCRdb holds only the in-frame ones, with some missing. The data show just under 350,000 clones, approximately 89% seen once. The TCR comes from a woman under 30 who had recovered from COVID-19. The sequenced sample was peripheral blood. The genes are TRBV6-5 and TRBJ2-1; 7 nucleotides match TRBD1. CDR3 bases: TGTGCCAGCAGTCAGTCGATCGTCAGGGGGGAGCAGTTCTTC. It translates to CASSQSIVRGEQFF.